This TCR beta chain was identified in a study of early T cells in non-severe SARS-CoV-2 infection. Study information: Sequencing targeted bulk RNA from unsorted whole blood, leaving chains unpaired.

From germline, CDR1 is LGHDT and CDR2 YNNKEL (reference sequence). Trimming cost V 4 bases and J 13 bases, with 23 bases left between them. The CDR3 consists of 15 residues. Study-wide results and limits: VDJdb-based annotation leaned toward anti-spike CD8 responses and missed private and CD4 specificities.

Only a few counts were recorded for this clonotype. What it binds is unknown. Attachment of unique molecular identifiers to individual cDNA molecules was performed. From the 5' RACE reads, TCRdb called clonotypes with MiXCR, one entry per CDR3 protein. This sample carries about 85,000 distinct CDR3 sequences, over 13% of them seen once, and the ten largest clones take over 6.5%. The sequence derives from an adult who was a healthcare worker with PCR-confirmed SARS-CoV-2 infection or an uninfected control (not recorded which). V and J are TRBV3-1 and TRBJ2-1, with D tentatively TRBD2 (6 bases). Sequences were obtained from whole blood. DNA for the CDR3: TGTGCCAGCAGCCCTACCAAAAAAACGGGAGACCAACAGTTCTTC. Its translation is CASSPTKKTGDQQFF.